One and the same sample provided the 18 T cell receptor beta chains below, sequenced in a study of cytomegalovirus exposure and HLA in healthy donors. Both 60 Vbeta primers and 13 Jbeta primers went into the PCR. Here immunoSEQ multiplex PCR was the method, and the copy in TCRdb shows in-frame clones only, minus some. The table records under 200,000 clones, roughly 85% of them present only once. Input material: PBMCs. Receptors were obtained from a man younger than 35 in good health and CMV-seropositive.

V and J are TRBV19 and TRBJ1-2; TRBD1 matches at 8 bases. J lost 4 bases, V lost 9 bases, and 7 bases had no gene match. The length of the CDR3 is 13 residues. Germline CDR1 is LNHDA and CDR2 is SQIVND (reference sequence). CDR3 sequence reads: CASALDRGYGYTF. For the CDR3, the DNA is TGTGCCAGCGCCCTCGACAGGGGCTATGGCTACACCTTC.

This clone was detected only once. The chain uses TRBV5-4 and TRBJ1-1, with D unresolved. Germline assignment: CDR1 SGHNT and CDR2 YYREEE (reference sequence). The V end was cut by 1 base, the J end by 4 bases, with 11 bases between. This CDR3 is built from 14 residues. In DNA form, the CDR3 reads TGTGCCAGCAGCTTGCGGGAATATGGCACTGAAGCTTTCTTT. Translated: CASSLREYGTEAFF.

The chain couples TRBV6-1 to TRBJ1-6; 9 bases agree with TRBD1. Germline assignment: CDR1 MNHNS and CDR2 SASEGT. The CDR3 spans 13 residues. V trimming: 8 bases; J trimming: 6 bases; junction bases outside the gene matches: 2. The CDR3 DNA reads TGTGCCAGCTCGACAGGGGGTAATTCACCCCTCCACTTT. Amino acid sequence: CASSTGGNSPLHF.

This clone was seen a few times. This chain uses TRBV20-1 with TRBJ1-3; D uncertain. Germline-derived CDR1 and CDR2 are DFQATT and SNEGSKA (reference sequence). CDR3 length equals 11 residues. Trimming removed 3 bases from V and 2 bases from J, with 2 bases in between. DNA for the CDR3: TGCAGTGCTAGTACTGGAAACACCATATATTTT. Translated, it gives CSASTGNTIYF.

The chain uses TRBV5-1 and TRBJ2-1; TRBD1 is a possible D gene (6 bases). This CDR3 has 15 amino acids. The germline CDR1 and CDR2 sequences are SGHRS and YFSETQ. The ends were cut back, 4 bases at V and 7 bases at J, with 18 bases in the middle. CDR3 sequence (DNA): TGCGCCAGCAGCCCAGGGGCAGGGACCGTAAATGAGCAGTTCTTC. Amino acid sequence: CASSPGAGTVNEQFF.

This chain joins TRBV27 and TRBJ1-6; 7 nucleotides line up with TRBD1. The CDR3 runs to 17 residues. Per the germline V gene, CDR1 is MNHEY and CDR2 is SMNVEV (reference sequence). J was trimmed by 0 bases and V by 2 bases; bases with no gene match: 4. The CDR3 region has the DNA TGTGCCAGCAGTTTAGGGGGACAGAGCTCCTATAATTCACCCCTCCACTTT. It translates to CASSLGGQSSYNSPLHF.

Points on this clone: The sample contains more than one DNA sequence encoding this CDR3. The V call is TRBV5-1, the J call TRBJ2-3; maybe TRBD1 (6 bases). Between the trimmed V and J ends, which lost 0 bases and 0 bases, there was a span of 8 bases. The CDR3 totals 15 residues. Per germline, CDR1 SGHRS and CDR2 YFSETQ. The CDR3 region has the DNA TGCGCCAGCAGCTTGGCCGGGACAAGCACAGATACGCAGTATTTT. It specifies CASSLAGTSTDTQYF.

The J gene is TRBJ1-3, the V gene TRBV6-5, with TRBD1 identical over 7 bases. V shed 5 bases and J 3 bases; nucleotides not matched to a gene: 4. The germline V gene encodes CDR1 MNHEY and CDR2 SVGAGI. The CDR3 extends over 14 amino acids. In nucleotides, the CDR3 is TGTGCCAGCAGTGTTGCAGGGGGTGGAAACACCATATATTTT. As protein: CASSVAGGGNTIYF.

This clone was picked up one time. Written as DNA, the CDR3 is TGTGCCAGCAGCTTAGTACTAGCGGGGGGGCAGAATGAGCAGTTCTTC. It translates to CASSLVLAGGQNEQFF. The chain joins TRBV7-2 to TRBJ2-1; 13 nucleotides align to TRBD2. CDR1 SGHTA and CDR2 FQGNSA come from the germline V gene. The CDR3 is made up of 16 amino acids. The ends lost 1 base at V and 7 bases at J; junction bases unmatched: 4.

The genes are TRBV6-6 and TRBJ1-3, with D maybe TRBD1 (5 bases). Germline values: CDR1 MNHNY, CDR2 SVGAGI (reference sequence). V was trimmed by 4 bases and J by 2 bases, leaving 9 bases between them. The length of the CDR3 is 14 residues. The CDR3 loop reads CASSFGAPGNTIYF. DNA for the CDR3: TGTGCCAGCAGTTTTGGGGCGCCTGGAAACACCATATATTTT.

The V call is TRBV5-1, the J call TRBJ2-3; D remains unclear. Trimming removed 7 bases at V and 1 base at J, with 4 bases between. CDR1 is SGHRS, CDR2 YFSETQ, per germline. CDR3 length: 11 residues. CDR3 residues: CASYGTDTQYF. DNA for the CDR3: TGCGCCAGCTATGGCACAGATACGCAGTATTTT.

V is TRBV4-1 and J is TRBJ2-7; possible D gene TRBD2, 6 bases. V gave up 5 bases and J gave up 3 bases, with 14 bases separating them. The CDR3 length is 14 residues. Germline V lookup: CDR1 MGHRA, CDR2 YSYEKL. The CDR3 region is CASSSSTRNYEQYF. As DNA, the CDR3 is TGCGCCAGCAGCTCCTCGACTAGGAACTACGAGCAGTACTTC.

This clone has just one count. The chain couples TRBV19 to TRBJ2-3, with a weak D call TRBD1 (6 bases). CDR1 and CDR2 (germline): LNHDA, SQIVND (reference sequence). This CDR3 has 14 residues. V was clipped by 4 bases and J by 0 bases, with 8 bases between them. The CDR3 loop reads CASSTDRSTDTQYF. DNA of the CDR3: TGTGCCAGTAGTACGGACAGAAGCACAGATACGCAGTATTTT.

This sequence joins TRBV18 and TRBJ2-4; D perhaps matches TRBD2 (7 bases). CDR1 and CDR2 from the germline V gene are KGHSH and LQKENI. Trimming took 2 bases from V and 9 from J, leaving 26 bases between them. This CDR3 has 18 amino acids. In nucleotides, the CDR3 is TGTGCCAGCTCACCAATTGCAACGGGGGGTACAGGGACAAGCATTCAGTACTTC. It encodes CASSPIATGGTGTSIQYF.

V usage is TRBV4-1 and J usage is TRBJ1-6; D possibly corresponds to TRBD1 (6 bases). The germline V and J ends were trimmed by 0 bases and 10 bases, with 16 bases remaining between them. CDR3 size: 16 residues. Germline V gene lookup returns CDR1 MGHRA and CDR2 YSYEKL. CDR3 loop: CASSQDVRTDTSPLHF. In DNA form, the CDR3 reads TGCGCCAGCAGCCAAGATGTCCGGACAGACACCTCACCCCTCCACTTT.

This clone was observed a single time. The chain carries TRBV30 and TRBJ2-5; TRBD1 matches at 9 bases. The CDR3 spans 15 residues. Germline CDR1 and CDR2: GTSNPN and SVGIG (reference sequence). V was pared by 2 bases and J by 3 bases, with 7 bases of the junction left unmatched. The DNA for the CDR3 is TGTGCCTGGAGTCATAGGACAGGGGCCAAAGAGACCCAGTACTTC. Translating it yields CAWSHRTGAKETQYF. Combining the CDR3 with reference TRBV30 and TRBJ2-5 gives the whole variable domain SQTIHQWPATLVQPVGSPLSLECTVEGTSNPNLYWYRQAAGRGLQLLFYSVGIGQISSEVPQNLSASRPQDRQFILSSKKLLLSDSGFYLCAWSHRTGAKETQYFGPGTRLLVL.

CDR3 in DNA: TGTGCCAGCAGCCCAGGGGGCTCTGGGGCCAACGTCCTGACTTTC. Residues: CASSPGGSGANVLTF. This chain connects TRBV7-2 to TRBJ2-6; TRBD1 agrees at 7 bases. J gave up 0 bases and V 5 bases, and 1 base lay outside the gene matches. The CDR3 contains 15 residues. Germline-derived CDR1 and CDR2 are SGHTA and FQGNSA.

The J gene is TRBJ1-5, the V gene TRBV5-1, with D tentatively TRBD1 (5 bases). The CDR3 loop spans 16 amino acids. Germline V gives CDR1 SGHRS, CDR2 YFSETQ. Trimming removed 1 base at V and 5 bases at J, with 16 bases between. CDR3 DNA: TGCGCCAGCAGCTTGACCCCGGGGGGTAGGGATCAGCCCCAGCATTTT. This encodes CASSLTPGGRDQPQHF.